The 29 T cell receptor beta chains in this list originate from one sample, sequenced in a study of T cells in Graves' hyperthyroidism and ophthalmopathy. The TCR beta CDR3 regions underwent amplification using RNA transcripts as the source. Primed by the HTBI set, a first-round RT-PCR was run on the TCR CDR3. A single record per CDR3 protein comes from TCRdb applying MiXCR to the multiplex PCR reads. The repertoire holds 350,000 or so distinct CDR3 sequences, with approximately 22% as singletons. What was sequenced was blood. These receptors were obtained from a woman between 45 and 60 years old with Graves' hyperthyroidism.

This chain links TRBV29-1 with TRBJ1-2; tentatively, D is TRBD1 (6 bases). CDR3 length: 12 residues. Trimming cost V 3 bases and J 6 bases, with 11 bases left between them. Per germline, CDR1 SQVTM and CDR2 ANQGSEA. The CDR3 DNA is TGCAGCGTTGACGGGGGCGTTAATGGCTACACCTTC. Translating gives CSVDGGVNGYTF.

The gene calls are TRBV10-1 and TRBJ2-7; D might be TRBD2 (5 bases). Germline CDR1 WNHNN, CDR2 SYGVQD (reference sequence). The CDR3 runs 14 residues. V was pared by 3 bases and J by 7 bases, with 16 bases between. The CDR3 sequence is CASSDAGSPGEQYF. The CDR3 DNA follows: TGCGCCAGCAGTGACGCCGGGTCCCCGGGGGAGCAGTACTTC.

This clonotype showed up just a few times. This rearrangement joins TRBV19 to TRBJ1-5; D might be TRBD1 (6 bases). The CDR3 has 14 amino acids. The V end lost 4 bases, the J end lost 4 bases, and 11 bases lay between the germline ends. Looked up from germline, CDR1 is LNHDA and CDR2 is SQIVND (reference sequence). CDR3 DNA: TGTGCCAGTAGTAGGGAAAGGGGGAATCAGCCCCAGCATTTT. Protein: CASSRERGNQPQHF.

This clonotype was counted only a few times. The rearrangement joins TRBV6-1 to TRBJ2-5, with D possibly matching TRBD2 (5 bases). Germline CDR1 MNHNS, CDR2 SASEGT. This CDR3 contains 15 residues. V was clipped by 6 bases and J by 1 base, with 15 bases between them. Written as DNA, the CDR3 is TGTGCCAGCAGGACGGGGAGCGCACCCCAAGAGACCCAGTACTTC. Translating it yields CASRTGSAPQETQYF.

This clonotype appeared a few times. J is TRBJ2-7 and V is TRBV11-3; 10 bases fit TRBD2. CDR1 and CDR2 (germline): SGHNT, YENEEA. Germline trimming cut 3 bases from V and 2 bases from J; bases unmatched to any gene: 13. There are 18 residues in the CDR3. The CDR3 nucleotides are TGTGCCAGCAGCTTTTCCCTTTACGAAGCGGGAGGGCCCTACGAGCAGTACTTC. Protein product: CASSFSLYEAGGPYEQYF.

The rearrangement links TRBV7-9 to TRBJ2-4; the D is unclear. The V end lost 4 bases, the J end lost 0 bases, and 10 bases lay between the germline ends. Germline V gene data show CDR1 as SEHNR and CDR2 as FQNEAQ (reference sequence). The CDR3 spans 15 residues. The DNA of the CDR3 is TGTGCCAGCAGCTCTGCCCGTTTAGCCAAAAACATTCAGTACTTC. It translates to CASSSARLAKNIQYF.

This clonotype occurred a few times. The chain links TRBV12-3 or TRBV12-4 to TRBJ2-5; 10 bases line up with TRBD1. This CDR3 has 14 amino acids. V gave up 5 bases and J gave up 5 bases; unmatched junction bases: 5. CDR3 protein: CASSRTGGVETQYF. As DNA, the CDR3 is TGTGCCAGCAGTCGGACAGGGGGGGTGGAGACCCAGTACTTC.

This clonotype was seen at least ten times. The chain combines TRBV11-3 with TRBJ2-7, with D tentatively TRBD1 (5 bases). V lost 7 bases, J lost 2 bases, and 9 bases lay in between. From germline, CDR1 is SGHNT and CDR2 YENEEA. The CDR3 has 12 residues. As DNA, the CDR3 is TGTGCCAGCAACGACAGAACCTACGAGCAGTACTTC. Translated: CASNDRTYEQYF. The full variable domain, with the rest looked up from reference TRBV11-3 and TRBJ2-7, is EAGVVQSPRYKIIEKKQPVAFWCNPISGHNTLYWYLQNLGQGPELLIRYENEEAVDDSQLPKDRFSAERLKGVDSTLKIQPAELGDSAVYLCASNDRTYEQYFGPGTRLTVT.

The genes are TRBV7-2 and TRBJ1-4, with D possibly being TRBD1 (5 bases). CDR1 SGHTA and CDR2 FQGNSA come from the germline V gene. CDR3 length: 16 amino acids. Deletions cut 6 bases from V and 5 bases from J, with 19 bases between. The CDR3 DNA follows: TGTGCCAGCAGGAGACATTCCGGTGGGGGAAATGAAAAACTGTTTTTT. It encodes CASRRHSGGGNEKLFF.

The genes are TRBV12-3 or TRBV12-4 and TRBJ1-4; D is ambiguous. V shed 1 base and J shed 8 bases, with 5 bases lying between them. The CDR3 has 12 amino acids. The CDR3 spells CASSLVEEKLFF. In DNA, the CDR3 is TGTGCCAGCAGTTTAGTAGAGGAAAAACTGTTTTTT.

The chain links TRBV6-1 to TRBJ1-1; D is possibly TRBD1 (5 bases). Germline V gives CDR1 MNHNS, CDR2 SASEGT. There are 15 residues in the CDR3. The V end lost 3 bases, the J end lost 8 bases, and 19 bases lay between the germline ends. CDR3 DNA sequence: TGTGCCAGCAGTGACAGCCCCGGGGGGGATACGGAAGCTTTCTTT. Translation gives CASSDSPGGDTEAFF.

This clonotype was observed at least ten times. CDR3 nucleotides: TGTGCCAGCTCACTACCGACAGAAAGCTCCTACAATGAGCAGTTCTTC. This sequence encodes CASSLPTESSYNEQFF. This chain uses TRBV18 with TRBJ2-1, with D possibly TRBD1 on 5 matching bases. The V end was cut by 4 bases, the J end by 0 bases, with 13 bases between. The germline CDR1 and CDR2 sequences are KGHSH and LQKENI. The CDR3 contains 16 residues.

In this sample, this clonotype turned up many times. The rearrangement links TRBV6-2 or TRBV6-3 to TRBJ1-5; D unclear. V dropped 5 bases and J dropped 4 bases, with 9 bases sitting between them. Germline-derived CDR1 and CDR2 are MNHEY and SVGEGT. This CDR3 has 13 amino acids. CDR3 bases: TGTGCCAGCAGTCCCTCCCGAAATCAGCCCCAGCATTTT. Amino acids: CASSPSRNQPQHF.

V is TRBV19 and J is TRBJ1-5, with 10 nucleotides matching TRBD1. Per germline, CDR1 LNHDA and CDR2 SQIVND (reference sequence). V lost 7 bases, J lost 3 bases, and 6 bases stayed unmatched. The CDR3 loop spans 15 amino acids. This CDR3 reads CASTRTGGINQPQHF. DNA for the CDR3: TGTGCCAGTACTCGGACAGGGGGGATCAATCAGCCCCAGCATTTT.

This clonotype occurred a few times. This chain joins TRBV2 and TRBJ2-2; 13 bases are shared with TRBD2. Germline values: CDR1 SNHLY, CDR2 FYNNEI. V trimming: 4 bases; J trimming: 1 base; junction bases outside the gene matches: 9. CDR3 size: 19 residues. CDR3 bases: TGTGCCAGCAGTGGCCCGGGACTAGCGGGGAGACGGAACACCGGGGAGCTGTTTTTT. Translating it yields CASSGPGLAGRRNTGELFF.

This clonotype was seen many times. The V and J genes are TRBV7-3 and TRBJ2-5; D gene uncertain. In germline, CDR1 is SGHTA, CDR2 FQGTGA. Deletions cut 5 bases from V and 3 bases from J, with 13 bases between. CDR3 size: 14 residues. The CDR3: CASSQPLVEETQYF. In DNA, the CDR3 is TGTGCCAGCAGCCAACCTCTAGTAGAAGAGACCCAGTACTTC.

This clonotype came up many times. This chain uses TRBV20-1 with TRBJ2-7; D unclear. The V and J ends lost 2 bases and 0 bases respectively, with 5 bases between them. The germline gives CDR1 DFQATT, CDR2 SNEGSKA (reference sequence). CDR3 length: 12 residues. CDR3 sequence reads: CSARSPSYEQYF. For the CDR3, the DNA is TGCAGTGCTAGATCACCCTCCTACGAGCAGTACTTC.

This clonotype was recorded many times. V and J are TRBV20-1 and TRBJ2-3, with D tentatively TRBD1 (6 bases). The CDR3 runs to 15 residues. CDR1 and CDR2 (germline): DFQATT, SNEGSKA (reference sequence). V was cut by 5 bases and J by 7 bases, with 22 bases left in between. The CDR3 spells CSAAEVTGLGYTQYF. DNA of the CDR3: TGCAGTGCTGCTGAGGTGACAGGTCTGGGATATACGCAGTATTTT.

This clonotype turned up a few times. The genes are TRBV12-3 or TRBV12-4 and TRBJ2-3; the match to TRBD2 covers 11 bases. This CDR3 contains 16 residues. The ends lost 5 bases at V and 0 bases at J; junction bases unmatched: 4. Here the CDR3 DNA reads TGTGCCAGCAGTCGACTAGCGGGACTCAGCACAGATACGCAGTATTTT. Its translation is CASSRLAGLSTDTQYF.

This clonotype appeared many times. The J gene is TRBJ1-1, the V gene TRBV7-9; TRBD1 matches at 8 bases. From germline, CDR1 is SEHNR and CDR2 FQNEAQ (reference sequence). The ends lost 5 bases at V and 3 bases at J; junction bases unmatched: 5. The CDR3 sequence is 14 residues long. CDR3 sequence (DNA): TGTGCCAGCAGCCCCCTGACAGGGGACACTGAAGCTTTCTTT. It specifies CASSPLTGDTEAFF.

The V gene is TRBV9, the J gene TRBJ2-5; no firm D call. The CDR3 has 14 residues. Germline CDR1 is SGDLS and CDR2 is YYNGEE. The V end lost 3 bases, the J end lost 5 bases, and 14 bases lay between the germline ends. CDR3 in DNA: TGTGCCAGCAGCGCCCTGGGCCCTTCGGAGACCCAGTACTTC. This gives the protein CASSALGPSETQYF.

This clonotype turned up a few times. The chain links TRBV27 to TRBJ2-3, with D perhaps TRBD2 (5 bases). V lost 7 bases, J lost 5 bases, and 16 bases lay in between. The germline V gene has CDR1 MNHEY and CDR2 SMNVEV (reference sequence). The CDR3 has 14 amino acids. The CDR3 DNA reads as TGTGCCAGCACCCTGGGCGGGCCCAAAGATACGCAGTATTTT. It translates to CASTLGGPKDTQYF.

J is TRBJ1-5 and V is TRBV2, with 8 bases that match TRBD1. CDR1 is SNHLY, CDR2 FYNNEI, per germline. The CDR3 loop spans 15 amino acids. This chain's CDR3 is CATGQGRAESLPQHF. The CDR3 coding sequence is TGTGCTACCGGACAGGGCAGGGCCGAGAGTTTGCCCCAGCATTTT. Full variable domain (rest looked up from reference TRBV2 and TRBJ1-5): EPEVTQTPSHQVTQMGQEVILRCVPISNHLYFYWYRQILGQKVEFLVSFYNNEISEKSEIFDDQFSVERPDGSNFTLKIRSTKLEDSAMYFCATGQGRAESLPQHFGDGTRLSIL.

In its sample, this clonotype was seen many times. CDR3 nucleotides: TGTGCCTCCGGACTAGCGGGCAACACCGGGGAGCTGTTTTTT. Amino acids: CASGLAGNTGELFF. V gene TRBV10-3 combines with J gene TRBJ2-2; 11 positions match TRBD2. J gave up 2 bases and V 11 bases, and 4 bases lay outside the gene matches. The CDR3 runs to 14 residues. The germline V gene encodes CDR1 ENHRY and CDR2 SYGVKD.

The rearrangement uses TRBV20-1 and TRBJ1-3; D not resolved. The CDR3 consists of 12 residues. The V gene lost 1 base and the J gene lost 6 bases, with 7 bases spanning the gap. In germline, CDR1 is DFQATT, CDR2 SNEGSKA (reference sequence). The CDR3 DNA reads TGCAGTGCTAGAGCTGGGAAAAACACCATATATTTT. Amino acids: CSARAGKNTIYF.

The gene calls are TRBV7-8 and TRBJ1-5; possible D gene TRBD1, 5 bases. From germline, CDR1 is SGHVS and CDR2 FQNEAQ. The V end lost 2 bases, the J end lost 6 bases, and 8 bases lay between the germline ends. The length of the CDR3 is 13 residues. The DNA for the CDR3 is TGTGCCAGCAGCTTATGGGGACCTCAGCCCCAGCATTTT. This gives the protein CASSLWGPQPQHF. Combining the CDR3 with reference TRBV7-8 and TRBJ1-5 gives the whole variable domain GAGVSQSPRYKVAKRGQDVALRCDPISGHVSLFWYQQALGQGPEFLTYFQNEAQLDKSGLPSDRFFAERPEGSVSTLKIQRTQQEDSAVYLCASSLWGPQPQHFGDGTRLSIL.

The genes are TRBV20-1 and TRBJ2-3, with D unclear. V lost 0 bases and J 2 bases, leaving 9 bases between the germline ends. CDR1 DFQATT and CDR2 SNEGSKA come from the germline V gene (reference sequence). This CDR3 spans 14 amino acids. CDR3 in amino acids: CSARDWADTDTQYF. Here the CDR3 DNA reads TGCAGTGCTAGAGATTGGGCCGACACAGATACGCAGTATTTT.

This clonotype was detected only a few times. The V gene is TRBV6-1, the J gene TRBJ1-2, with 8 nucleotides matching TRBD1. CDR1 and CDR2 (germline): MNHNS, SASEGT. The CDR3 length is 15 residues. V lost 5 bases and J lost 1; bases outside the gene matches: 6. Here the CDR3 DNA reads TGTGCCAGCAGTCGTACAGGGGGGGGTAACTATGGCTACACCTTC. Translation: CASSRTGGGNYGYTF.

This chain joins TRBV7-2 and TRBJ1-2, with a tentative D call TRBD1 (5 bases). There are 12 residues in the CDR3. CDR1 and CDR2 (germline): SGHTA, FQGNSA. The V end lost 4 bases, the J end lost 8 bases, and 11 bases lay between the germline ends. The DNA for the CDR3 is TGTGCCAGCAGCTCGCCAGGGTTGGGCTACACCTTC. Amino acids: CASSSPGLGYTF.